This TCR beta chain derives from a study of T cells after yellow fever vaccination. CDR3 length: 14 residues. Trimming removed 0 bases at V and 3 bases at J, with 9 bases between. Germline V gene lookup returns CDR1 LGHDT and CDR2 YNNKEL (reference sequence). MiXCR was run by TCRdb on the 5' RACE reads, yielding one entry per CDR3 protein. The sample has about 240,000 distinct CDR3 sequences, less than 8.5% seen once. The input for sequencing was CD4+ T cells sorted from PBMCs, taken 15 days after the yellow fever booster vaccination. J is TRBJ2-7 and V is TRBV3-1, with unresolved D. The TCR sequence derives from a man aged 25 to 40 who received the YFV17D yellow fever vaccine. The DNA for the CDR3 is TGTGCCAGCAGCCAAGATAAGGGTTTCTACGAGCAGTACTTC. This sequence encodes CASSQDKGFYEQYF.